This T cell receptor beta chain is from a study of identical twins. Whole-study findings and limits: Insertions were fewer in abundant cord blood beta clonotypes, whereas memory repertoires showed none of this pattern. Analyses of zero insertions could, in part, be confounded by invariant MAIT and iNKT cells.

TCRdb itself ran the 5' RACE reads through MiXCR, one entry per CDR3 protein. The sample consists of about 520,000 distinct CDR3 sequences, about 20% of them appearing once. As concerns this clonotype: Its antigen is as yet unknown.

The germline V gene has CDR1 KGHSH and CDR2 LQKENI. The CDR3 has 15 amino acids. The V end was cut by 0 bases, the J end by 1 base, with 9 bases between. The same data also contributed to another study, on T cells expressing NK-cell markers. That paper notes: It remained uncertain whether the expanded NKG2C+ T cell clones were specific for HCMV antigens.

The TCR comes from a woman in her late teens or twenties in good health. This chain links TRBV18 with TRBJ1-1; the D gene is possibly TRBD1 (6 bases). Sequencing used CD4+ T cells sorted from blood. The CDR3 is CASSPPGGRNTEAFF. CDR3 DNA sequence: TGTGCCAGCTCACCACCGGGGGGCAGGAACACTGAAGCTTTCTTT.